This entry describes one TCR beta chain. This clone came up a few times. It lacks a known antigen. Per-nucleotide qualities are absent, and no much larger clonotype sits a single base away. The sample originates from a study of blood T cell repertoires in COVID-19 (dated by TCRdb to about 2020). For context, the study as a whole: The collaborator samples originated in the United States, Italy and Spain and spanned the acute and convalescent phases of COVID-19. The samples were drawn from two sources: the first 160 participants of the ongoing ImmuneRACE study, and fewer than 1,500 subjects contributed by 6 global collaborators. A de-identified subject ID, COVID-19 status, age in years and sex were almost always included in the sample metadata. Subjects who had been exposed to COVID-19, were actively infected with it, or had recovered from it provided the deeply sampled blood TCRbeta repertoires that made up the dataset. HLA class I and class II types, where available, came from metadata supplied by the sample provider rather than from assay-based typing. The prospective study material was composed of cDNA or gDNA derived from T cells, B-cell-depleted T cells, or PBMCs. The repertoires were made available in a free public database intended to serve as a resource for research on the immune response to SARS-CoV-2. Overall study results and their limits: Clinical and demographic metadata were provided uncurated, with the amount varying by source and participant.

TCRbeta CDR3 regions were amplified from genomic DNA using the immunoSEQ Assay, a bias-controlled multiplex PCR. The paper's data handling went like this. The number of nucleated cells in each sample was estimated from the amplification of reference gene primers within the assay. To quantify the absolute abundance of each unique TCRbeta CDR3 rearrangement, sequence reads were collapsed and filtered. For each sample, productive Simpson clonality was calculated by taking the square root of Simpson's diversity index across productive rearrangements. The table was pulled from immuneACCESS by TCRdb, which kept in-frame rearrangements only. Such tables lose some clones; where checked, under half of the loss comes from unresolved V genes, and the rest has no known cause. From that table come the V and J calls and clone size; the DNA was used to work out D and trimming. The sample includes more than 50,000 clones, with roughly 75% observed a single time. The biggest ten clones account for roughly a tenth of the sample.

Whole blood was collected in K2EDTA tubes by collaborating institutions according to the institutions' own protocols. For TCRbeta analysis, collaborator samples were shipped as frozen whole blood, as isolated PBMCs, or as DNA extracted from either sample type. The junction shows trimming of 4 bases on V and 3 bases on J, plus 13 bases between the germline ends. CDR1 and CDR2 were assigned from the germline V gene as KGHSH and LQKENI. The CDR3, cysteine through phenylalanine, is 14 amino acids long. The CDR3 DNA has 42 bases and is translated from base 1. What was sequenced was peripheral blood. The sequence came from a human donor in a cohort sampled during active COVID-19. The sequence is built from TRBV18 and TRBJ2-7; a tentative D call is TRBD1 (6 bases match). The nucleotide sequence is given as TGTGCCAGCTCACTACAGGGTTATGGCTACGAGCAGTACTTC. It translates to CASSLQGYGYEQYF.